These T cell receptor beta chains were read from a single sample in a study of early T cells in non-severe SARS-CoV-2 infection. TCRdb re-analysed the 5' RACE reads in MiXCR, keeping a single row per CDR3 protein. The data contain about 49,000 distinct CDR3 sequences, 12% of them seen just once; the ten biggest clones take up about 2.4%. The material was whole blood, obtained at baseline. Receptors were obtained from an adult who was a healthcare worker with PCR-confirmed SARS-CoV-2 infection or an uninfected control (not recorded which). CDR3s include the opening cysteine and the closing phenylalanine or tryptophan. Fields, in order: CDR3 DNA, CDR3 protein, J gene, clone size, V gene, D gene. A D gene is named only where the DNA matches it firmly. A clone size is listed for some rows: how often the clone was seen (once, few, many), or a class if it is expanded.

TGTGCCAGCAGTTCCCCCCTTGCGGGGTTTTCAGATACGCAGTATTTT	CASSSPLAGFSDTQYF	TRBJ2-3	once	TRBV28	.
TGTGCCAGCAGCACCCGAGGGGTCAATGAGCAGTTCTTC	CASSTRGVNEQFF	TRBJ2-1	few	TRBV9	.
TGTGCCAGCAGCCCCGGACTAGCGCAGAACAATGAGCAGTTCTTC	CASSPGLAQNNEQFF	TRBJ2-1	.	TRBV9	TRBD2
TGCGCCAGCAGCCTACGAGACAGGGGAGCTAACTATGGCTACACCTTC	CASSLRDRGANYGYTF	TRBJ1-2	few	TRBV4-1	TRBD1
TGCGCCAGCAGCTTGACAACAGGGCAGGAGGGCACAGATACGCAGTATTTT	CASSLTTGQEGTDTQYF	TRBJ2-3	.	TRBV5-1	.
TGTGCCAGCAGGCGGGACTTTGGCTACACCTTC	CASRRDFGYTF	TRBJ1-2	few	TRBV2	.
TGTGCCGTAGAGGAGCAGTTCTTC	CAVEEQFF	TRBJ2-1	few	TRBV7-9	.
TGTGCCAGCAGCCCAAGCGCGGTTTTGCTGCGGAACATTCAGTACTTC	CASSPSAVLLRNIQYF	TRBJ2-4	.	TRBV7-2	.
TGCAGTGCTAGAGTATCCCGACTAGCGGGATCCTACAATGAGCAGTTCTTC	CSARVSRLAGSYNEQFF	TRBJ2-1	.	TRBV20-1	TRBD2
TGTGCCAGCACCTCAACAGGGATTTCTTACTCTGGGGCCAACGTCCTGACTTTC	CASTSTGISYSGANVLTF	TRBJ2-6	many	TRBV27	.
TGTGCCAGCAGTGAATCGGGACTAGCGGGACTCACAGATACGCAGTATTTT	CASSESGLAGLTDTQYF	TRBJ2-3	.	TRBV2	TRBD2
TGCGCCAGCGGATCAATACAGGGGGCGTACTATGGCTACACCTTC	CASGSIQGAYYGYTF	TRBJ1-2	many	TRBV5-1	TRBD1
TGCAGCGCTGGCTCAGGACAGGGAGGCACTGAAGCTTTCTTT	CSAGSGQGGTEAFF	TRBJ1-1	few	TRBV29-1	TRBD1
TGTGCCAGCAGTTTTTCAGGGAACACCGGGGAGCTGTTTTTT	CASSFSGNTGELFF	TRBJ2-2	many	TRBV28	.
TGTGCCAGCACCGAAGCTAGCGCGATCTACGAGCAGTACTTC	CASTEASAIYEQYF	TRBJ2-7	.	TRBV28	.
TGTGCCAGCAGCTGGGAGTTGCAGCCCCAGCATTTT	CASSWELQPQHF	TRBJ1-5	many	TRBV7-9	.
TGTGCCACCAGCAGACGTGGGACAGGGGATTTTCAGCCCCAGCATTTT	CATSRRGTGDFQPQHF	TRBJ1-5	many	TRBV15	TRBD1
TGTGCCAGCAGTCCAGGACAGGTCCTTAATGAGCAGTTCTTC	CASSPGQVLNEQFF	TRBJ2-1	many	TRBV12-3/TRBV12-4	TRBD1
TGTGCCAGCAGCCTCGACAACTACAATGAGCAGTTCTTC	CASSLDNYNEQFF	TRBJ2-1	few	TRBV7-7	.
TGTGCCAGCAGCACCAGGGGATTGGGGGCCTACGAGCAGTACTTC	CASSTRGLGAYEQYF	TRBJ2-7	many	TRBV5-4	.
TGTGCCAGCAGTTTAGGACTAGCGGGTAGCCAAGAGACCCAGTACTTC	CASSLGLAGSQETQYF	TRBJ2-5	few	TRBV12-3/TRBV12-4	TRBD2
TGTGCCAGCTCAGGGGGAGAAGAGACCCAGTACTTC	CASSGGEETQYF	TRBJ2-5	.	TRBV18	.
TGTGCCAGCAGTTCTAGTAGTGTGAACACCGGGGAGCTGTTTTTT	CASSSSSVNTGELFF	TRBJ2-2	.	TRBV7-6	.
TGTGCCAGCAATCAGGGAGGCACCGGGGAGCTGTTTTTT	CASNQGGTGELFF	TRBJ2-2	many	TRBV28	.
TGTGCCAGCAGTGAAACAGGGGGCGCCGGGGAGCAGTACTTC	CASSETGGAGEQYF	TRBJ2-7	.	TRBV6-1	TRBD1
TGTGCCACCAGCAGAGATCATGGGGGGACCGGGGAGCTGTTTTTT	CATSRDHGGTGELFF	TRBJ2-2	.	TRBV15	.
TGTGCCAGCAGCACCACGGACATATACTACGAGCAGTACTTC	CASSTTDIYYEQYF	TRBJ2-7	few	TRBV13	.
TGTGCCAGCAGCCTAGTCGGAGGGTTTGGCTCTGGAAACACCATATATTTT	CASSLVGGFGSGNTIYF	TRBJ1-3	.	TRBV5-4	.
TGTGCCAGCAGCCCAGGACTGACCTATGGCTACACCTTC	CASSPGLTYGYTF	TRBJ1-2	few	TRBV5-6	.
TGTGCCAGCAGCCAAGTGTTTAGCGGGATAAGCTCCTACGAGCAGTACTTC	CASSQVFSGISSYEQYF	TRBJ2-7	.	TRBV14	TRBD2
TGTGCCAGCAGTCAGGGACAGGGTGGGTCCTACGAGCAGTACTTC	CASSQGQGGSYEQYF	TRBJ2-7	.	TRBV2	TRBD1
TGTGCCAGCAGCTCCTCTTCAGCGGGGACCGGTACGCAGTATTTT	CASSSSSAGTGTQYF	TRBJ2-3	few	TRBV7-2	TRBD2
TGTGCCAGCAGCCCCCGGGGGGGACCGTCCTACGAGCAGTACTTC	CASSPRGGPSYEQYF	TRBJ2-7	many	TRBV28	TRBD2
TGTGCCAGCAGTTCTGGACGGAGCTCCTATAATTCACCCCTCCACTTT	CASSSGRSSYNSPLHF	TRBJ1-6	few	TRBV12-3/TRBV12-4	.
TGTGCCAGCACCCCAATTGGGACTAGCGGGGGCGAGCAGTACTTC	CASTPIGTSGGEQYF	TRBJ2-7	many	TRBV27	TRBD2
TGTGCCAGCAGCTTGCGGGAGGGACTGGTTAAGTCAGATACGCAGTATTTT	CASSLREGLVKSDTQYF	TRBJ2-3	few	TRBV5-4	TRBD2
TGCGCCAGCGGGACAGGGGGCGGTGAGCAGTACTTC	CASGTGGGEQYF	TRBJ2-7	few	TRBV10-2	TRBD1
TGCAGTGCTAAAAAGCGGATTACGAACACCGGGGAGCTGTTTTTT	CSAKKRITNTGELFF	TRBJ2-2	once	TRBV20-1	.
TGTGCCAGCTCACCACAGGGTCGCCCCTACGAGCAGTACTTC	CASSPQGRPYEQYF	TRBJ2-7	few	TRBV18	.
TGTGCCAGCAGCGGGAGCGGGACACTTCGGTCCTACGAGCAGTACTTC	CASSGSGTLRSYEQYF	TRBJ2-7	.	TRBV11-2	.
TGCGCCAGCAGCGTTCGAGAGTTCGGGGAGCTGTTTTTT	CASSVREFGELFF	TRBJ2-2	many	TRBV4-3	.
TGTGCCAGTAGTATGTGGGGTGAAGCTTTCTTT	CASSMWGEAFF	TRBJ1-1	.	TRBV19	.
TGTGCCAGCAGCAAAACAGGGGGAGCGAACACCGGGGAGCTGTTTTTT	CASSKTGGANTGELFF	TRBJ2-2	.	TRBV5-4	TRBD1
TGTGCCAGCAGGGATGGACAGGGAGCAGGCTATGGCTACACCTTC	CASRDGQGAGYGYTF	TRBJ1-2	few	TRBV27	TRBD1
TGTGCCAGCAGCTTAGGGGTTGGGACAACTCAAGAGACCCAGTACTTC	CASSLGVGTTQETQYF	TRBJ2-5	many	TRBV7-7	.
TGTGCCAGTAGTATTAGCGCCGTACCCTACAATGAGCAGTTCTTC	CASSISAVPYNEQFF	TRBJ2-1	.	TRBV19	.
TGTGCCAGCTCAAGGGACTCCGCGAACACCGGGGAGCTGTTTTTT	CASSRDSANTGELFF	TRBJ2-2	.	TRBV2	.